The present T cell receptor (beta chain) was sequenced within a study of beta chain features in type 1 diabetes. General study findings and limits: Shorter TCRB CDR3s, moderately but significantly so, were found in Type 1 diabetes patients in all four CD4+ subsets.

Sequencing targeted expressed TCRB transcripts, as all isolated RNA had been reverse transcribed. Repertoires were generated with immunoSEQ multiplex PCR, while TCRdb's copy carries only in-frame clones and drops some. The sample has some 150,000 clones; 8.5% to 10% are singletons. V was pared by 0 bases and J by 10 bases, with 11 bases between. CDR3 length equals 13 residues. CDR1 and CDR2 from the germline V gene are SGHRS and YFSETQ. A few counts support this clone. What it binds is not known. The sequenced sample consisted of central memory CD4+ T cells from blood. This TCR came from a woman aged 25-40 years with type 1 diabetes. This rearrangement joins TRBV5-1 to TRBJ2-1, with a possible D match to TRBD2 (6 bases). Here the CDR3 reads CASSLDGSQEQFF. CDR3 bases: TGCGCCAGCAGCTTGGACGGGAGTCAAGAGCAGTTCTTC.